This T cell receptor (beta chain) was obtained from a study of identical twins. The CDR3 spans 15 residues. Trimming pared 3 bases from V and 4 bases from J, leaving 16 bases between. Germline V gene data show CDR1 as SQVTM and CDR2 as ANQGSEA. TCRdb redid the calling of the 5' RACE reads with MiXCR, one entry per CDR3 protein. The sample contains around 140,000 distinct CDR3 sequences, roughly 3.5% of which appear only once. There are many counts of this clonotype. Source material: memory T cells sorted from blood. This chain uses TRBV29-1 with TRBJ2-1; a weak D match, TRBD1 (5 bases). This receptor was identified in a man aged 18 to 30 in good health. In DNA form, the CDR3 reads TGCAGCGTTGACGATACAGGTCCCCCGTACAATGAGCAGTTCTTC. This encodes CSVDDTGPPYNEQFF.